The rows below give T cell receptor beta chains drawn from one sample of a study of T cells expressing NK-cell markers. After re-calling the 5' RACE reads, TCRdb lists one entry per CDR3 protein, DNA absent. This sample's table has around 280,000 distinct CDR3 sequences. Sequenced sample: blood T cells: a sorted CD56 or NKG2C T cell subset, CD4+ or CD8+ T cells, or bulk PBMC T cells (not recorded which). Receptors originate from a man aged 18 to 35 in good health. Each CDR3 is given with its conserved first and last residue.

j_call v_call cdr3_aa
TRBJ2-3 TRBV5-5 CASSPAAGDATQYF
TRBJ1-1 TRBV6-6 CASPRDRGTEAFF
TRBJ2-1 TRBV4-3 CASSQDEREAYNEQFF
TRBJ2-7 TRBV20-1 CSARGAGTSGSGNYYEQYF
TRBJ2-1 TRBV18 CASSTKREQFF
TRBJ1-5 TRBV29-1 CSARDRGIGQPQHF
TRBJ1-2 TRBV3-1 CASSPQYRGNYGYTF
TRBJ1-4 TRBV29-1 CSVEWQGGGKLFF
TRBJ2-1 TRBV5-1 CASSSGGARGEQFF
TRBJ2-3 TRBV30 CAWTPGWGTLRTDTQYF
TRBJ2-3 TRBV27 CVSTSAGVGTDTQYF
TRBJ2-3 TRBV4-2 CASSQPTGGADTQYF
TRBJ2-2 TRBV29-1 CSAGRWGTGELFF
TRBJ2-1 TRBV29-1 CSVASSGNNNEQFF
TRBJ1-6 TRBV7-8 CASSLGRDGVSPLHF
TRBJ2-3 TRBV7-8 CASSRNSIPDTQYF
TRBJ2-1 TRBV5-1 CASSTILAGVTNEQFF
TRBJ2-1 TRBV20-1 CSASSGSGSYNEQFF
TRBJ2-1 TRBV12-3/TRBV12-4 CASSQRGYYNEQFF
TRBJ1-5 TRBV20-1 CSARQGSRQPQHF
TRBJ1-1 TRBV18 CASSPGERGGNTEAFF
TRBJ1-2 TRBV20-1 CSASPRDRGRANYGYTF
TRBJ2-2 TRBV5-1 CASSLAAGGHTGELFF
TRBJ2-1 TRBV29-1 CSAPLGYNEQFF
TRBJ2-1 TRBV4-2 CASSQAGGRGHNEQFF
TRBJ2-6 TRBV12-3/TRBV12-4 CASSPWGDGANVLTF
TRBJ1-5 TRBV20-1 CSAGDRVSGNQPQHF
TRBJ2-3 TRBV6-1 CASSFEGLGRSSTDTQYF
TRBJ2-7 TRBV28 CATQRGVEQYF
TRBJ1-4 TRBV28 CASSKPGQTNEKLFF
TRBJ1-5 TRBV4-2 CASSLDGRQPQHF
TRBJ2-3 TRBV18 CASSPTFTDTQYF
TRBJ2-1 TRBV5-1 CASSLFAVSSYNEQFF
TRBJ2-1 TRBV5-1 CASSLDPAGHYNEQFF
TRBJ2-1 TRBV9 CASSVGPSGTHNEQFF
TRBJ2-2 TRBV5-1 CASSAPAGATGELFF
TRBJ1-2 TRBV6-1 CASRQTRDRATNYGYTF
TRBJ2-5 TRBV6-6 CASLRAYEETQYF
TRBJ2-7 TRBV7-9 CASSLRTSGETSEQYF
TRBJ2-5 TRBV6-1 CASAKGLQETQYF
TRBJ2-3 TRBV5-1 CASSLRGDTQYF
TRBJ2-5 TRBV13 CASSSLAGLYQETQYF
TRBJ2-4 TRBV28 CAITDSLAKNIQYF
TRBJ1-5 TRBV18 CASSPTGGNQPQHF
TRBJ1-1 TRBV5-1 CASSEGANEAFF
TRBJ1-1 TRBV7-8 CASSFRGPPNTEAFF
TRBJ2-6 TRBV18 CASSRGGRRANVLTF
TRBJ2-5 TRBV5-1 CASSNGLAQETQYF
TRBJ2-5 TRBV5-5 CASSLSGVQETQYF
TRBJ2-7 TRBV20-1 CSASFPTRLVSGYEQYF
TRBJ2-5 TRBV5-1 CASSLDGRRGLAGPQETQYF
TRBJ1-1 TRBV19 CASSITSENTEAFF
TRBJ2-1 TRBV5-4 CASSLDVGGNEQFF
TRBJ2-5 TRBV6-5 CASSFSGTGNPKSETQYF
TRBJ1-4 TRBV20-1 CSARASHEKLFF
TRBJ1-4 TRBV6-1 CASKTRQGRGEKLFF